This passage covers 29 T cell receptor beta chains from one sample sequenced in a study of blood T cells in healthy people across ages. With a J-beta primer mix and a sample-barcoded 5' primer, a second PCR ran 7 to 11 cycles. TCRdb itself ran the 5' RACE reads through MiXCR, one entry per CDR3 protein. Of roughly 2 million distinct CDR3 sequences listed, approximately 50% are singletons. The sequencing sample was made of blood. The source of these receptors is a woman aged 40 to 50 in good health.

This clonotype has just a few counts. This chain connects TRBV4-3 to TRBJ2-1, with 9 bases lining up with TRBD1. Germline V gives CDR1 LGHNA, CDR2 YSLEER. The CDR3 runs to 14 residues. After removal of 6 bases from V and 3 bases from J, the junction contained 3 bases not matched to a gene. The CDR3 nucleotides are TGCGCCAGCAGACAGGGGGCTCTCTACAATGAGCAGTTCTTC. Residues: CASRQGALYNEQFF.

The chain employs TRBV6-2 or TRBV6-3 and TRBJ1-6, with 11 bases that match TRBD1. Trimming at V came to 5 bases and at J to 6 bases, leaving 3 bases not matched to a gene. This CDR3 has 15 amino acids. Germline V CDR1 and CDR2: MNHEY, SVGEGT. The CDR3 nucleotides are TGTGCCAGCAGTGGAGGGACAGGGGGTAATTCACCCCTCCACTTT. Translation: CASSGGTGGNSPLHF.

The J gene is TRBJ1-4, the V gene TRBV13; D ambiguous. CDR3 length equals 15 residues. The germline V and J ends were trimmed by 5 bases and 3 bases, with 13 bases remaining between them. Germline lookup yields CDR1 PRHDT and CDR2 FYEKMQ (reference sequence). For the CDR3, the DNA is TGTGCCAGCAGCGACCGACGGAGTGCTAATGAAAAACTGTTTTTT. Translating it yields CASSDRRSANEKLFF. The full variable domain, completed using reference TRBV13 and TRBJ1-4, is AAGVIQSPRHLIKEKRETATLKCYPIPRHDTVYWYQQGPGQDPQFLISFYEKMQSDKGSIPDRFSAQQFSDYHSELNMSSLELGDSALYFCASSDRRSANEKLFFGSGTQLSVL.

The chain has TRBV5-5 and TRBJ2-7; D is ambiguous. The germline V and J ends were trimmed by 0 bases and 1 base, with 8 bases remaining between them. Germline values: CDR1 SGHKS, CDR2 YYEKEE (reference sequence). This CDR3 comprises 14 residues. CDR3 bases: TGTGCCAGCAGCTTGGTTCGCAGGTCCTACGAGCAGTACTTC. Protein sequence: CASSLVRRSYEQYF.

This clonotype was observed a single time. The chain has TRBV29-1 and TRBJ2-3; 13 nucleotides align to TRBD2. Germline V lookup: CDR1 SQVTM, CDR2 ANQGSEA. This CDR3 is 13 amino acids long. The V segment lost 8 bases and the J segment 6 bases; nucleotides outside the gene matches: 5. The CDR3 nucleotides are TGCAGCAAGACTAGCGGGGGGTCGGATACGCAGTATTTT. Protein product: CSKTSGGSDTQYF.

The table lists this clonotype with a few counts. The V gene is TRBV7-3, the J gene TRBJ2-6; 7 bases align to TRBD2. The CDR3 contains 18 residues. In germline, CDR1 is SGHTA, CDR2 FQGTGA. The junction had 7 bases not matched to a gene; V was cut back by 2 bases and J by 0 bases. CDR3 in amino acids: CASSLGGVILSGANVLTF. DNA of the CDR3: TGTGCCAGCAGCTTAGGGGGGGTCATTCTCTCTGGGGCCAACGTCCTGACTTTC.

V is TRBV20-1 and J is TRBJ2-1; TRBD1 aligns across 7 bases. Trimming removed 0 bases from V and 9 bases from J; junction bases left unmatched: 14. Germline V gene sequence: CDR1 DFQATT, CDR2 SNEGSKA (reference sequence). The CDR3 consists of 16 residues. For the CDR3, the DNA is TGCAGTGCTAGAGATAACCCCCGACAGGGTTGGGCTGAGCAGTTCTTC. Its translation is CSARDNPRQGWAEQFF.

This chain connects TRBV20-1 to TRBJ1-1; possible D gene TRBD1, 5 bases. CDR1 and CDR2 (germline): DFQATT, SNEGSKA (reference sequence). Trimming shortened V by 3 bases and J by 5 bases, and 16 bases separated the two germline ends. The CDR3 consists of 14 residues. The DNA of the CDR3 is TGCAGTGCTAGTGCGGGGGGGGGATGGACTGAAGCTTTCTTT. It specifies CSASAGGGWTEAFF.

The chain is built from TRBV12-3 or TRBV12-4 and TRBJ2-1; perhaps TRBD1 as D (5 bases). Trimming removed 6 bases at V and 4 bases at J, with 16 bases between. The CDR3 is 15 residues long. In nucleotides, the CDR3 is TGTGCCAGCAGAAAAAGACAGTCTGTTTACAATGAGCAGTTCTTC. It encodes CASRKRQSVYNEQFF.

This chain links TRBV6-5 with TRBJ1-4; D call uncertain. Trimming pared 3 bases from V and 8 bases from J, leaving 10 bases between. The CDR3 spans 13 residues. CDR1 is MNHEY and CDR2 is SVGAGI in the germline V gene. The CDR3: CASSYGVGEKLFF. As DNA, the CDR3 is TGTGCCAGCAGTTATGGGGTAGGGGAAAAACTGTTTTTT.

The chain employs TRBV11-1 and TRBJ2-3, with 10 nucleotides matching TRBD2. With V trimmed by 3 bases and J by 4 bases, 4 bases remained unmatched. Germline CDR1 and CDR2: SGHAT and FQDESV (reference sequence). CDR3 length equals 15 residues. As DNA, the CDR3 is TGTGCCAGCAGCTTCCAAGCGGGGGGGCCAGATACGCAGTATTTT. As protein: CASSFQAGGPDTQYF. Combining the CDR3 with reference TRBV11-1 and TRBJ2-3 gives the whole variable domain EAEVAQSPRYKITEKSQAVAFWCDPISGHATLYWYRQILGQGPELLVQFQDESVVDDSQLPKDRFSAERLKGVDSTLKIQPAELGDSAMYLCASSFQAGGPDTQYFGPGTRLTVL.

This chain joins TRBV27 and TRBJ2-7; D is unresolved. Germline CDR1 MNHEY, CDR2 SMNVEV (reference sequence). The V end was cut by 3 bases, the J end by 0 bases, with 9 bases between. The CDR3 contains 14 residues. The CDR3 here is CASSFHPGSYEQYF. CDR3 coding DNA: TGTGCCAGCAGTTTTCATCCGGGCTCCTACGAGCAGTACTTC.

The CDR3 protein is CALRTEYYEQYF. The CDR3 nucleotides read TGTGCCTTGCGGACCGAGTACTACGAGCAGTACTTC. The V and J genes are TRBV6-1 and TRBJ2-7, with D hard to call. The CDR3 totals 12 residues. Germline CDR1 MNHNS, CDR2 SASEGT. Trimming pared 11 bases from V and 3 bases from J, leaving 14 bases between.

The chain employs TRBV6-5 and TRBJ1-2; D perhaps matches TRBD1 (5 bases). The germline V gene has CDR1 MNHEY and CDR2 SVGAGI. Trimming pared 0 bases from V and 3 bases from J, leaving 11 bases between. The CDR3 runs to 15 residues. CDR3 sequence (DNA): TGTGCCAGCAGTTACTCCCAGGGCCGGTACTATGGCTACACCTTC. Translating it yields CASSYSQGRYYGYTF.

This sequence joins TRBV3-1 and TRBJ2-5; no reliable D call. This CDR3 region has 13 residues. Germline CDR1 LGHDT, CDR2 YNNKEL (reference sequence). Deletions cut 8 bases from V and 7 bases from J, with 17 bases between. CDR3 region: CASGRRTEGTQYF. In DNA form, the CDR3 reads TGTGCCAGCGGACGCCGGACGGAAGGGACCCAGTACTTC.

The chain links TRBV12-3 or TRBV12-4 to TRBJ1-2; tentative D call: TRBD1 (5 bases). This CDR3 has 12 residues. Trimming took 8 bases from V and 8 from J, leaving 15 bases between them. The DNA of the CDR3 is TGTGCCAGCGAGAGGGGATCGCGGGGCTACACCTTC. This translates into CASERGSRGYTF.

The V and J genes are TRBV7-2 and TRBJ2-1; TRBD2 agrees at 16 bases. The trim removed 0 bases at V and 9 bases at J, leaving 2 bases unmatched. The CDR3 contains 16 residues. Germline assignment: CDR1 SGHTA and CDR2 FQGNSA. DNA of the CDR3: TGTGCCAGCAGCTTAGCGGGACTAGCGGGGGGGAGTGAGCAGTTCTTC. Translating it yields CASSLAGLAGGSEQFF.

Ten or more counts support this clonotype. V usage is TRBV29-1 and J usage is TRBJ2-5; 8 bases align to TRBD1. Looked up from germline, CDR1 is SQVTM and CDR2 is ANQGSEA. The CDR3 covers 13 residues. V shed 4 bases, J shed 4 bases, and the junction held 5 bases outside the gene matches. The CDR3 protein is CSVGQGAGETQYF. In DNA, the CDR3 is TGCAGCGTTGGTCAGGGGGCGGGAGAGACCCAGTACTTC.

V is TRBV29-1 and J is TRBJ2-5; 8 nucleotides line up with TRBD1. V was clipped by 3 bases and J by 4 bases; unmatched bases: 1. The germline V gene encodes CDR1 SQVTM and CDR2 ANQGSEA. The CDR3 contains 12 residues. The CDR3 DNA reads TGCAGCGTTGAGGGGACAGGAGAGACCCAGTACTTC. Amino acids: CSVEGTGETQYF.

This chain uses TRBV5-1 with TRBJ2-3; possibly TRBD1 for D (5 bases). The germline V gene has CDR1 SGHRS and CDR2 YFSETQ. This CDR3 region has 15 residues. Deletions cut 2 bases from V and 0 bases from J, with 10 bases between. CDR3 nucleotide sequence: TGCGCCAGCAGCTTCGGTGGGGCTAGCACAGATACGCAGTATTTT. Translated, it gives CASSFGGASTDTQYF. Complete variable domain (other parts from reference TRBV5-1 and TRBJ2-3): KAGVTQTPRYLIKTRGQQVTLSCSPISGHRSVSWYQQTPGQGLQFLFEYFSETQRNKGNFPGRFSGRQFSNSRSEMNVSTLELGDSALYLCASSFGGASTDTQYFGPGTRLTVL.

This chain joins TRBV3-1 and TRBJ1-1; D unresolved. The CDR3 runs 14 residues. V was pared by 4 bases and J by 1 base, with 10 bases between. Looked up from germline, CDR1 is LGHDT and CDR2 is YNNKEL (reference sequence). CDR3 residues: CASSPYTENTEAFF. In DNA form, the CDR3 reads TGTGCCAGCAGCCCCTATACAGAGAACACTGAAGCTTTCTTT.

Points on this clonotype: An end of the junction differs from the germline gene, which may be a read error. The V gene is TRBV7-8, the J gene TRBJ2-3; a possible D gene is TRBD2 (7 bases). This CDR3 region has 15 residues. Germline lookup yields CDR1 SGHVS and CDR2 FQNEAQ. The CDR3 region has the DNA TGTGCCAGCAGCTTAGCGGGGGGGCCCCCAGATACGCGGTATTTT. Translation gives CASSLAGGPPDTRYF.

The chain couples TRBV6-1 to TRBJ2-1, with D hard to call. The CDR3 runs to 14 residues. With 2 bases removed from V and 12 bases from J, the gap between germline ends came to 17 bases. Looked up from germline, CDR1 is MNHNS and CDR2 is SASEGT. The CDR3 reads CASSERPTWDSQFF. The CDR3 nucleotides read TGTGCCAGCAGTGAAAGGCCCACATGGGATTCGCAGTTCTTC.

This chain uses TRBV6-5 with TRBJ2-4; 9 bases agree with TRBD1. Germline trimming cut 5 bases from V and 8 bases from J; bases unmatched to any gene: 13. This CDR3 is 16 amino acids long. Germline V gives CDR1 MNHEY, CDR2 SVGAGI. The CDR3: CASSHLTGTGKDIQYF. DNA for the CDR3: TGTGCCAGCAGTCACCTAACCGGGACAGGGAAAGACATTCAGTACTTC.

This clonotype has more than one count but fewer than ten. CDR3 coding DNA: TGTGCCAGCAGCCAAGATTCGTCAGGGCTTCGGAGAAGAGGCCAGGAGACCCAGTACTTC. This translates into CASSQDSSGLRRRGQETQYF. The chain carries TRBV14 and TRBJ2-5, with a weak D call TRBD1 (5 bases). CDR3 length equals 20 residues. Germline V gene data show CDR1 as SGHDN and CDR2 as FVKESK. The V end lost 0 bases, the J end lost 5 bases, and 28 bases lay between the germline ends.

The CDR3 sequence is CASSPPVVGEQFF. The CDR3 coding sequence is TGTGCCAGCAGCCCCCCCGTCGTCGGTGAGCAGTTCTTC. The J gene is TRBJ2-1, the V gene TRBV9; D not certain. CDR1 is SGDLS and CDR2 is YYNGEE in the germline V gene. Between the trimmed V and J ends, which lost 4 bases and 9 bases, there was a span of 14 bases. CDR3 length: 13 amino acids.

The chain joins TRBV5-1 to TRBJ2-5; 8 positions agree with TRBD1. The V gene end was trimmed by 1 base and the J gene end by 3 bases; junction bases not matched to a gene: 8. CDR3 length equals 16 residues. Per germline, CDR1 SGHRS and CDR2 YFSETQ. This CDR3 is CASSLRAGGREETQYF. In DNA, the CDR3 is TGCGCCAGCAGCTTGAGGGCAGGGGGCAGGGAAGAGACCCAGTACTTC.

The DNA of the CDR3 is TGTGCCAGCAGCGTAGCATTGTCGCATACGCAGTATTTT. Amino acid sequence: CASSVALSHTQYF. The chain has TRBV9 and TRBJ2-3; the D is unclear. There are 13 residues in the CDR3. Germline V CDR1 and CDR2: SGDLS, YYNGEE. V lost 0 bases and J lost 7, with 9 bases in between.

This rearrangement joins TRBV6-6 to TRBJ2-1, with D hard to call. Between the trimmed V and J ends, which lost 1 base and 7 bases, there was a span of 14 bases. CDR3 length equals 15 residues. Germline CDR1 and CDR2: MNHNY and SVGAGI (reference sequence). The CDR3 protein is CASSYFAREWNEQFF. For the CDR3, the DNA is TGTGCCAGCAGTTACTTCGCCCGAGAATGGAATGAGCAGTTCTTC.